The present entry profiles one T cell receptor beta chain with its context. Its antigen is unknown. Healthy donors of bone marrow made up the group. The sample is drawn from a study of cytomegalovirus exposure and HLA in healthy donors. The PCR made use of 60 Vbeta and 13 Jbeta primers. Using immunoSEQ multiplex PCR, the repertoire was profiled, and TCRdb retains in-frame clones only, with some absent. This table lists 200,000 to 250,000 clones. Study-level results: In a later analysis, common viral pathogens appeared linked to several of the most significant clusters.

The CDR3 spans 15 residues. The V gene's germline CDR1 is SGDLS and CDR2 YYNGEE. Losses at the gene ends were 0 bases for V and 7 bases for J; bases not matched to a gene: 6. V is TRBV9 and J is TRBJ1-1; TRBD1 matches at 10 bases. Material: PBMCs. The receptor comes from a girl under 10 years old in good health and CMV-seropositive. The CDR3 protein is CASSVDGDRGVEAFF. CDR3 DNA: TGTGCCAGCAGCGTAGATGGGGACAGGGGCGTTGAAGCTTTCTTT.